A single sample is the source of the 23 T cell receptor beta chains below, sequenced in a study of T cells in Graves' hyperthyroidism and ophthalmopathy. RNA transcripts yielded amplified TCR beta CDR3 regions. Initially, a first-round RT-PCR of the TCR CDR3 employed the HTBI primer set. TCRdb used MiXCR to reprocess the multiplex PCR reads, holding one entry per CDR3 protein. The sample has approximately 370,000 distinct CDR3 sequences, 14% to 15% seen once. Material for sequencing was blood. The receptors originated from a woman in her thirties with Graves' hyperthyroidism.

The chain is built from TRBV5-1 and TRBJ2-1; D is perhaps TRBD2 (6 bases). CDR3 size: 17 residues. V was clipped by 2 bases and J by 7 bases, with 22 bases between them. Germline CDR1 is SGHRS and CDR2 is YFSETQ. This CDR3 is CASSFLPGVGGRNEQFF. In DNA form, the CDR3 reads TGCGCCAGCAGCTTCCTCCCCGGGGTCGGGGGTAGGAATGAGCAGTTCTTC.

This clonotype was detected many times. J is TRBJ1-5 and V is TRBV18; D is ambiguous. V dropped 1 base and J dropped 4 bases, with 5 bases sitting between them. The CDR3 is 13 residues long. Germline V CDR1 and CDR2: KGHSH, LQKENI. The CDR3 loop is CASSPRANQPQHF. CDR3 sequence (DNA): TGTGCCAGCTCACCACGGGCAAATCAGCCCCAGCATTTT.

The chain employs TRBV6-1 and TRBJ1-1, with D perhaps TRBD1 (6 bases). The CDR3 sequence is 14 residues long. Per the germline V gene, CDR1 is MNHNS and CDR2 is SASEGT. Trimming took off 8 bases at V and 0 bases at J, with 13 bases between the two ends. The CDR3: CASSRTEVNTEAFF. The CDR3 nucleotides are TGTGCCAGCTCCAGGACAGAGGTGAACACTGAAGCTTTCTTT.

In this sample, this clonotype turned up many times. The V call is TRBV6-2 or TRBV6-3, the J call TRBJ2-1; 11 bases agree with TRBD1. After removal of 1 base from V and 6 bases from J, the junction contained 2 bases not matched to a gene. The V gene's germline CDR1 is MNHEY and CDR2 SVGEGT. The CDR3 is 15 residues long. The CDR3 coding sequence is TGTGCCAGCAGTTACTTGGGGACAGGGGGCAATGAGCAGTTCTTC. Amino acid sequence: CASSYLGTGGNEQFF.

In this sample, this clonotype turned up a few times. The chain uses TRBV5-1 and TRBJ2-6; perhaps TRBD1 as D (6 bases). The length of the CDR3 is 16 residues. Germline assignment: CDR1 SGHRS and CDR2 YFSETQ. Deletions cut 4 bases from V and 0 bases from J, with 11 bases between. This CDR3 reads CASSRQAFSGANVLTF. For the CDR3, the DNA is TGCGCCAGCAGCAGACAGGCCTTCTCTGGGGCCAACGTCCTGACTTTC. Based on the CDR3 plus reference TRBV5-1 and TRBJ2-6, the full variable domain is KAGVTQTPRYLIKTRGQQVTLSCSPISGHRSVSWYQQTPGQGLQFLFEYFSETQRNKGNFPGRFSGRQFSNSRSEMNVSTLELGDSALYLCASSRQAFSGANVLTFGAGSRLTVL.

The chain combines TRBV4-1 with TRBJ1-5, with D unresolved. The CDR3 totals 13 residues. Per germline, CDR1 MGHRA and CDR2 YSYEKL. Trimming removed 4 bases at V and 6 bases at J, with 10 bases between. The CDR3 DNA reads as TGCGCCAGCAGCCTCGGGATGTCTCAGCCCCAGCATTTT. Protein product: CASSLGMSQPQHF.

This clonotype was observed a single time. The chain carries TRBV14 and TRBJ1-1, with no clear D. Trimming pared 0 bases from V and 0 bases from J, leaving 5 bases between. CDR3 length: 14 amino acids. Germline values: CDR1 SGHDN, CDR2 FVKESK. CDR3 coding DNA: TGTGCCAGCAGCCAAGATCAGATGAACACTGAAGCTTTCTTT. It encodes CASSQDQMNTEAFF.

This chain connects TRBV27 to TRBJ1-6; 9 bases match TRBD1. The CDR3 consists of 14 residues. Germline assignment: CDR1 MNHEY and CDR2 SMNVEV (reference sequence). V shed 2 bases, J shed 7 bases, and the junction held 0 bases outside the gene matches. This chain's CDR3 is CASSLGTGNSPLHF. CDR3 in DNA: TGTGCCAGCAGTTTAGGGACAGGGAATTCACCCCTCCACTTT.

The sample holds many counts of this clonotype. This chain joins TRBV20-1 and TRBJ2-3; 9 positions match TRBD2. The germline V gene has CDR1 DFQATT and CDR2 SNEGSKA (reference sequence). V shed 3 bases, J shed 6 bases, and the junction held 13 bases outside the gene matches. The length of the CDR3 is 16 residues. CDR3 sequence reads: CSASPLAGLGGDTQYF. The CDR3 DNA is TGCAGTGCTAGCCCTCTAGCGGGGTTGGGCGGGGATACGCAGTATTTT.

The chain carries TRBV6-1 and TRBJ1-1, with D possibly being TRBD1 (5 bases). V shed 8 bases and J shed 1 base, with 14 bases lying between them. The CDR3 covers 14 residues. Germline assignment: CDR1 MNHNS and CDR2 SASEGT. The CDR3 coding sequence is TGTGCCAGCCTATTGGGGGGGAGGAACACTGAAGCTTTCTTT. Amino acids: CASLLGGRNTEAFF.

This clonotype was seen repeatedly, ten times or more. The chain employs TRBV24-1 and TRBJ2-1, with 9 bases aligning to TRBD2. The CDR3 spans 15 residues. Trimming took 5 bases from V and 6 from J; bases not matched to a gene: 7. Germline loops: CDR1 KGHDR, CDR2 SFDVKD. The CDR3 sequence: CATSAIAGDANEQFF. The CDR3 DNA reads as TGTGCCACCAGTGCCATAGCGGGAGACGCCAATGAGCAGTTCTTC.

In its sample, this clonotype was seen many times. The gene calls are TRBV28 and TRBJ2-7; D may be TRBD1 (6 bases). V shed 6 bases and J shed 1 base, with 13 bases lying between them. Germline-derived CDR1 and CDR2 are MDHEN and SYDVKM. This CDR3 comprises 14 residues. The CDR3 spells CASSYTDRSYEQYF. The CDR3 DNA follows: TGTGCCAGCAGCTACACCGACAGGTCCTACGAGCAGTACTTC.

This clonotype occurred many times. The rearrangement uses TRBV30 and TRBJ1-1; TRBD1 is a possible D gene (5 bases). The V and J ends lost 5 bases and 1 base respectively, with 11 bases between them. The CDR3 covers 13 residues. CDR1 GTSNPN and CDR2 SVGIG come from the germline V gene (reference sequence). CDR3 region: CAWFLGQNTEAFF. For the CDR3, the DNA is TGTGCCTGGTTCCTCGGACAGAACACTGAAGCTTTCTTT.

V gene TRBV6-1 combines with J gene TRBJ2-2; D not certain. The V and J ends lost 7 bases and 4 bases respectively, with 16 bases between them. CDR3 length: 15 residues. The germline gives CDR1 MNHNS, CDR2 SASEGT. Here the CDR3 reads CASKIEKGSTGELFF. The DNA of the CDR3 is TGTGCCAGCAAGATCGAAAAGGGAAGCACCGGGGAGCTGTTTTTT.

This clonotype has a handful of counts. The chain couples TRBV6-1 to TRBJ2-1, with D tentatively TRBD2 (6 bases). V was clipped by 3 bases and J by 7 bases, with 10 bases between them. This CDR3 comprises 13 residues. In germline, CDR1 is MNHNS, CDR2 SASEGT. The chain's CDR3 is CASSDGGRNEQFF. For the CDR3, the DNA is TGTGCCAGCAGTGATGGGGGGAGGAATGAGCAGTTCTTC.

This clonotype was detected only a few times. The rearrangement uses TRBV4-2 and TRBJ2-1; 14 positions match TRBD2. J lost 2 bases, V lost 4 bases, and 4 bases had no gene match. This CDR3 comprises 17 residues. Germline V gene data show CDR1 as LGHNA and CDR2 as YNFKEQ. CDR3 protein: CASSPGTSGSTYNEQFF. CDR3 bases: TGTGCCAGCAGCCCGGGGACTAGCGGGAGTACCTACAATGAGCAGTTCTTC.

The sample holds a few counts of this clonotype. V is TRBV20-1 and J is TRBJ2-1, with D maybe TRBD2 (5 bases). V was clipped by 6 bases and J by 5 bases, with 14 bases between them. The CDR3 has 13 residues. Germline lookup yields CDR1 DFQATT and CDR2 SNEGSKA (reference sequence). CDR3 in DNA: TGCAGTGCGCCAACTGGAGGAAACAATGAGCAGTTCTTC. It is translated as CSAPTGGNNEQFF.

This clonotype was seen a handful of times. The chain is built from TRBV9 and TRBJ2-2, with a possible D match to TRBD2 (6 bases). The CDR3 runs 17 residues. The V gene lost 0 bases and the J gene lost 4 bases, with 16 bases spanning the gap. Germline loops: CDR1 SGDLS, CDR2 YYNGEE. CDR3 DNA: TGTGCCAGCAGCGTAGCTCCCAGCGGGCGGGGCACCGGGGAGCTGTTTTTT. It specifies CASSVAPSGRGTGELFF.

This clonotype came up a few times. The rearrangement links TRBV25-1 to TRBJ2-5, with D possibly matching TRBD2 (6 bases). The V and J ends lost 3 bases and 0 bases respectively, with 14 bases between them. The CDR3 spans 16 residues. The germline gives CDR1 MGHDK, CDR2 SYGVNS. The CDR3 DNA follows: TGTGCCAGCAGTGACCCCGTGGCGGGAAACCAAGAGACCCAGTACTTC. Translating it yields CASSDPVAGNQETQYF.

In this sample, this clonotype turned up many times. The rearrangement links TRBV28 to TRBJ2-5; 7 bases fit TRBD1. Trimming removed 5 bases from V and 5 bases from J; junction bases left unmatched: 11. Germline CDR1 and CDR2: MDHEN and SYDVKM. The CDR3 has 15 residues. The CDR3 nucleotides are TGTGCCAGCAGTCCCCTCGGACAGGCAGCTGAGACCCAGTACTTC. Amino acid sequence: CASSPLGQAAETQYF.

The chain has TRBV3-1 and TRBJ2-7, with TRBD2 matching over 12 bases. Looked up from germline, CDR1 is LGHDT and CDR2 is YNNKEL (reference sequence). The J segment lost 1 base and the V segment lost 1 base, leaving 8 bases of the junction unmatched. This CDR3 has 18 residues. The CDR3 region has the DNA TGTGCCAGCAGCCAAGCCCGGACTAGCGGGACCCCTTCCTACGAGCAGTACTTC. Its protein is CASSQARTSGTPSYEQYF.

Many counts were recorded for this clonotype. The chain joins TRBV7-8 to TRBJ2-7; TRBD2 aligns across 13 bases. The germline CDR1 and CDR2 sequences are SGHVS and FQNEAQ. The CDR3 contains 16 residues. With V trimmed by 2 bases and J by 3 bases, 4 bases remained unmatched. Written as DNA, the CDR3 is TGTGCCAGCAGCTTACGACTAGCGGGAGGCAACTACGAGCAGTACTTC. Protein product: CASSLRLAGGNYEQYF.

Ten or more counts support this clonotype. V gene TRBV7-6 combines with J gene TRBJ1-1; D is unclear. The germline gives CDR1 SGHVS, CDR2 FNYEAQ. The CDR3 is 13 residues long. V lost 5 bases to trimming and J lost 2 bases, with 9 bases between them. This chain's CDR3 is CASSVKGNTEAFF. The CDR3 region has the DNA TGTGCCAGCAGCGTTAAAGGAAACACTGAAGCTTTCTTT.